The present entry profiles one T cell receptor beta chain with its context. Which antigen it targets is not known. Base qualities are not provided; no much larger clone lies one nucleotide away. Using the deep immunoSEQ assay, TCR CDR3 regions were amplified from genomic DNA by multiplex PCR. Extracted genomic DNA from each cell subset was spread evenly across all wells of several immunoSEQ 96-well plates, with each plate serving as a replicate. For sorted subsets, around 200 ng genomic DNA, equal to tens of thousands of T cell genomes, was loaded into each replicate PCR. Purified libraries were measured with a Qubit 3.0 fluorometer, size-checked on a Bioanalyzer 2100, and measured again with the KAPA Library Quantification kit. A separate single-read 150-cycle Illumina NextSeq 550 flow cell was used to sequence each immunoSEQ 96-well plate. The original pipeline was this. Because the immunoSEQ output held only junctional sequences and lacked quality scores, the filtering could not match the filtering applied to full-length reads. To assign V/J genes and CDR3, sequences were annotated against IMGT germline references using PyIR, a Python wrapper for IgBLAST v1.9. Reads were filtered out if the reads had weak V/J assignments (E-value above 1e-6), no CDR3, stop codons, out-of-frame junctions, or ambiguous translated residues. V3J clonotypes were defined by identical inferred V gene, J gene, and CDR3 amino acid sequence. To compute the percentage overlap between repertoires, the number of shared unique clonotypes was divided by the size of the smaller repertoire. RTK rarefaction, the Chao1 estimator, and Recon v2.1 estimates of unobserved clonotypes were used to assess repertoire richness. For all TCRbeta clonotypes obtained by the gDNA method from a handful of donors, generation probabilities were computed with OLGA. Drawn from immuneACCESS, this table holds only the in-frame rearrangements with V and J called that TCRdb kept. Clones are partly lost; checked studies trace under half to an unresolved V gene and leave the rest unexplained. V and J calls and clone size come straight from that table; D and trimming were deduced from the DNA. The sample contains a few million clones, 80% to 95% of them found a single time. Jointly, the top ten make up about 0.37% of the sample.

Healthy HIV-negative adults with no recently reported acute infections or vaccinations were included as donors. All donors were Caucasian adults living in Nashville, Tennessee, USA. CD4+ T cells were enriched through magnetic negative selection, after which naive cells were positively selected on CD45RA and the remaining negative fraction served as the memory subset. Blood was obtained by leukapheresis, after which PBMCs were separated by Ficoll-Histopaque density gradient centrifugation and cryopreserved in liquid nitrogen vapor phase. Analytical flow cytometry was used to check the purity and quantity of each magnetically sorted T cell population. Genomic DNA was isolated from every sorted fraction and measured by UV absorbance on a Nanodrop 2000c. From a lookup of the germline V gene, CDR1 and CDR2 are MDHEN and SYDVKM. V is pruned by 3 bases and J by 1 base, leaving 3 bases of the junction without a gene match. The CDR3 numbers 15 residues from cysteine through phenylalanine. The DNA shown is the 45-base CDR3, in frame from base 1.

The data originate from a study of shared clonotypes between healthy human individuals (dated by TCRdb to the early 2020s). In the study overall: A few men and two women, aged 18 to 49 years, made up the cohort. For each donor, three plates each were used for CD4 naive and CD4 memory, two plates were used for CD8 naive, and one plate was used for CD8 memory. The study deeply sequenced blood TCR repertoires of five healthy adults to estimate repertoire size and the extent of clonotype sharing between individuals. Each donor's leukapheresis produced roughly between roughly 0.94 and 9.5 billion PBMCs. Different laboratories and diverse techniques were used to prepare libraries and sequence TCR repertoires, to increase sequencing depth and limit assay-specific biases. What the study reported, not specific to this receptor: Sharing across several donors was observed for around 5% of naive CD4, under 4% of naive CD8, about 2.3% of memory CD4, and roughly 0.43% of memory CD8 clonotypes. The genetic and exposure-history diversity represented was limited by the small number of donors. Compared with non-shared clonotypes, clonotypes shared by all four sorted-subset donors had higher generation probabilities. Incomplete sequencing was indicated by rarefaction of sorted-subset datasets, despite the large sequencing depth. Sampling was restricted to blood, and TCR repertoires in tissues likely differ from the TCR repertoires found in blood. Naive subsets generally had larger estimated clonotype richness than memory subsets. Pairwise subsampling indicated that sequencing depth was expected to affect the degree of clonotype sharing among donors.

Sequenced sample: naive CD4+ T cells from PBMCs. The cell subset or site tag for this specimen amounts to: CD45RA+ positively selected. The source of this sequence is a man aged 18 to 30 in good health. Some clones in this sample may be carry-over from other donors' samples. The chain employs TRBV28 and TRBJ1-5; TRBD1 aligns with 7 central bases. The CDR3 here reads CASSFQGVSNQPQHF. The nucleotide sequence is given as TGTGCCAGCAGTTTCCAGGGGGTGAGCAATCAGCCCCAGCATTTT.